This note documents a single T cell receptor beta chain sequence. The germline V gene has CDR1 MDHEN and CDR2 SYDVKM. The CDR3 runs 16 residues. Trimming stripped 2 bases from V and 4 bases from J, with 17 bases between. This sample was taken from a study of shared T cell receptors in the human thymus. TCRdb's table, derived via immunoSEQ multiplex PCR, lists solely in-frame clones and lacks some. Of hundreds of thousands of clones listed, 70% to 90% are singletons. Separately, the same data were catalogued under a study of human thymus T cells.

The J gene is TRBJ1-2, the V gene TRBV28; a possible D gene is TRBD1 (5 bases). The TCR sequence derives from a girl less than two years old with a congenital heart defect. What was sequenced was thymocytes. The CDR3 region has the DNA TGTGCCAGCAGTTTAGGTGGGGGGGAGAGAGTCTATGGCTACACCTTC. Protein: CASSLGGGERVYGYTF.